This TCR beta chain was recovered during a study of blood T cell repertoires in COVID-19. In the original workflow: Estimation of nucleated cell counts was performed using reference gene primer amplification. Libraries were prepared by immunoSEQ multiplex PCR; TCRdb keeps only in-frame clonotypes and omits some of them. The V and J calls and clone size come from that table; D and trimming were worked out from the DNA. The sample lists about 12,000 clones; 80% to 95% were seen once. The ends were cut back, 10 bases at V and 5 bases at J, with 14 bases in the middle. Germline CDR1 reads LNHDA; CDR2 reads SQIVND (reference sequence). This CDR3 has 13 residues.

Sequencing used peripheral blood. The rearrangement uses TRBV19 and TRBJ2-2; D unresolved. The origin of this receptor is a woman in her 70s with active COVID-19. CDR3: CATTPVQTGELFF. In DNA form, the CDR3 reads TGTGCCACAACACCCGTACAGACCGGGGAGCTGTTTTTT.